This TCR beta chain was sequenced for a study of Japanese encephalitis immunity and Zika vaccine responses (dated by TCRdb to about 2021). About the study as a whole: The included participants were given three 5.0 ug doses of alum-adjuvanted ZPIV at weeks 0, 4 and 28. About 12 participants were given two doses of JEV vaccine (IXIARO) 28 days apart, two to three months before the first ZPIV dose. One dose of YFV vaccine (YF-VAX) was administered before ZPIV to 11 to 12 participants, and fewer than 10 participants were flavivirus-naive. Several representative participants per pre-vaccination group were picked for TCR sequencing, using samples from week 52 and from week 0, the point after pre-vaccination but before ZPIV. TCR repertoires were also analyzed from three flavivirus-naive individuals at weeks 2, 6 and 52 after starting ZPIV vaccination. The stimulations used peptide pools from ZIKV structural proteins divided into flavivirus-conserved and non-conserved sets, or JEV or YFV peptides that matched the pre-vaccination. The ZIKV peptides, 15-mers that overlapped by 11 residues, were chosen for containing NetMHCpan/NetMHCII-predicted epitopes with affinity below 50 nM. The study tested whether CD4 T cell responses to the Zika vaccine were shaped by prior Japanese encephalitis virus (JEV) or yellow fever virus (YFV) vaccination. Beyond this particular receptor, the publication reports: Sample size limitations prevented peptide-pool deconvolution, so the individual peptides driving cross-reactive responses were not identified. Rather than the whole vaccinated cohort, the analysis covered just a subset of trial participants, namely those who received three doses and had adequate samples. After ZPIV, repertoire richness of CD4 T cells responding to conserved ZIKV epitopes significantly decreased in JEV-pre-vaccinated donors. CD8 T cell responses to ZIKV peptide pools were of very low magnitude and seen in only a few individuals. Samples clustered by participant with no similarity between individuals, suggesting no public TCRs were detected. JEV-pre-vaccinated donors showed higher repertoire similarity across time-points and stimulations than YFV-pre-vaccinated donors, indicating more clonotypes common to ZIKV and JEV stimulation.

For CDR1 and CDR2, the germline V gene lists MNHGY and SVAAGI. V and J are truncated by 7 bases and 3 bases respectively, leaving an intervening sequence of 15 bases. CDR3 length: 14 amino acids, cysteine to phenylalanine. Only CDR3 DNA remains: 42 bases, in frame from the first base. This clonotype is labeled large (0.1 to 1%). No base qualities exist here, and no much larger clone lies one base off it. The library was made by 5' RACE. Before sequencing, the TCRbeta libraries were pooled in proportion to the number of cells sorted for each library. RNAzol RT was used to extract total RNA from the sorted cells, and cDNA was then synthesized using an oligo(dT) primer together with a template-switching oligo. The TCRbeta V-CDR3-J region was amplified by PCR with Kapa HiFi between a SMARTer oligo primer and a TCRbeta constant-region primer. A second PCR attached Illumina adaptors and sample-specific index barcodes, followed by HighPrep bead cleanup and Bioanalyzer confirmation of a band of roughly 650 bp. Libraries were sequenced on an Illumina MiSeq with 2x151 bp paired-end reads. The paper's processing steps were these. Reads were demultiplexed with an in-house Java program, and TCRbeta annotations were assigned and clonotypes were counted with MiXCR. Repertoire overlap used Morisita-Horn indices from the R package vegan, with UPGMA clustering and Circos plots of recurring clonotypes. Shannon diversity and richness were normalized to the highest possible value given the input cell numbers, yielding values from 0 to 1. CDR3beta sequences were aligned with MUSCLE, distances were computed with SeqinR, and multidimensional scaling was plotted in R. Using fastp at Q25 and MiXCR, TCRdb reprocessed the public reads and kept productive beta chains. Rows matching on CDR3 protein sequence are summarized as one entry with the most common DNA and genes. The V and J calls shown here were made by TCRdb, not taken from the authors' results. This sample gives 300 to 400 distinct CDR3 sequences in total; less than 4% of them show up just once. 35% of the sample is taken by the ten largest.

PBMCs were labeled with CellTrace CFSE and cultured for over 5 days in RPMI with 8% human serum plus peptide pools at 0.9 to 1 ug/mL each. Unfixed proliferating CD4 T cells were sorted on a BD FACSAria as live CD56-CD19-CD16-CD3+CD4+ CFSE-low cells. The enrolled adults were healthy and tested seronegative for ZIKV, JEV, YFV, DENV and WNV on microneutralization screening. Samples were obtained from a phase 1, double-blinded, randomized, placebo-controlled trial of an alum-adjuvanted Zika purified-inactivated virus (ZPIV) vaccine. Peripheral blood mononuclear cells were isolated by standard procedure and stored frozen in liquid nitrogen until use.

Sequencing used antigen-activated CD4+ T cells from blood, cultured, obtained during a Zika inactivated vaccine study. This receptor was taken from an adult man who received an inactivated Zika virus vaccine. The chain employs TRBV6-9 and TRBJ1-2, with the identity of the D gene unclear. The nucleotide sequence is given as TGTGCCAGCATCCCCCGCTTGACGGACTATGGCTACACCTTC. It specifies CASIPRLTDYGYTF.